This T cell receptor beta chain was captured by sequencing in a study of breast tumors, draining lymph nodes, adjacent tissues. Samples came from axillary lymph nodes draining the breast cancer. TCRdb passed the multiplex PCR reads through MiXCR, listing each CDR3 protein once. The data contain 140,000 or so distinct CDR3 sequences, approximately 32% of them singletons. Looked up from germline, CDR1 is DFQATT and CDR2 is SNEGSKA (reference sequence). Losses at the gene ends were 0 bases for V and 4 bases for J; bases not matched to a gene: 6. CDR3 length: 17 residues. This clonotype was observed many times.

V and J are TRBV20-1 and TRBJ1-6, with TRBD1 identical over 10 bases. Sequencing input: axillary lymph node tissue. The receptor was isolated from a female donor with breast cancer. Some clones in this sample may be carry-over from other donors' samples. Written as DNA, the CDR3 is TGCAGTGCTAGAGATCTTGGGGACAGGGGTTATAATTCACCCCTCCACTTT. Translation: CSARDLGDRGYNSPLHF.